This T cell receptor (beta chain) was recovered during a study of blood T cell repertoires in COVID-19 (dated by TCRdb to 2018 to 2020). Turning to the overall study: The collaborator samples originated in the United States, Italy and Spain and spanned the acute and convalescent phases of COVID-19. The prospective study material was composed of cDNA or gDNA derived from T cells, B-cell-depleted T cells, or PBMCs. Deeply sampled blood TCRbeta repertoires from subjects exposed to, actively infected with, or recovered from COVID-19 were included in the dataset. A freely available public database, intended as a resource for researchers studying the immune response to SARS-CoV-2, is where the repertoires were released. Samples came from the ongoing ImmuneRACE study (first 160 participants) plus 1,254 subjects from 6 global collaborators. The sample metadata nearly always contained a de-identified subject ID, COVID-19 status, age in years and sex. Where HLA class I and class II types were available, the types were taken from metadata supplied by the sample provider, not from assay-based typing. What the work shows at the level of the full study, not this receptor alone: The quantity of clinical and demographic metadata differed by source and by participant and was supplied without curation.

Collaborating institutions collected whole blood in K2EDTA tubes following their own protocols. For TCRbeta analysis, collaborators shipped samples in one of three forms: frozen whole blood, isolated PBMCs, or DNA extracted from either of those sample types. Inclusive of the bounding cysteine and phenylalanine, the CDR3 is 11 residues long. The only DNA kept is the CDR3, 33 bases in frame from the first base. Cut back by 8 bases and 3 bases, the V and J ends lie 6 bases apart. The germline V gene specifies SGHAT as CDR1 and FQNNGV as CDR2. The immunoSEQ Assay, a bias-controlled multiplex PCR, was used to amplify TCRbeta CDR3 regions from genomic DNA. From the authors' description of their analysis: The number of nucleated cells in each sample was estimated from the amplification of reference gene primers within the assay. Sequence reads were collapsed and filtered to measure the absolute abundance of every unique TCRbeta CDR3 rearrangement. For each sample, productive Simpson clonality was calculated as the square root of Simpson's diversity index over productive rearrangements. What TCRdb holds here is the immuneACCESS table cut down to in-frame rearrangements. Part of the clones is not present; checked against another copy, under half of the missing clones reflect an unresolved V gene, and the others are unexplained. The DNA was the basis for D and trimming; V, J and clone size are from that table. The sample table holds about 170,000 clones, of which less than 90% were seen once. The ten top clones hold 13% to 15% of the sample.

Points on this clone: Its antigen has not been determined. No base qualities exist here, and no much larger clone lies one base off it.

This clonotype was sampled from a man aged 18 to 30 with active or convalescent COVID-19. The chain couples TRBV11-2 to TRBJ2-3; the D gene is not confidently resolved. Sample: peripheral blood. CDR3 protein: CASGQTDTQYF. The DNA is TGTGCCAGCGGCCAGACAGATACGCAGTATTTT.